The clone carrying this T cell receptor beta chain was detected ten times or more. The antigen remains undetermined. This record belongs to a study of CD8 T cells in ankylosing spondylitis. General study findings and limits: What seemed typical of ankylosing spondylitis blood was a TCR beta motif built from about eight highly homologous variants. Disease-linked clones were reportedly significantly enriched in matched ankylosing spondylitis synovial fluid.

Quantitative 5'-RACE with molecular barcodes produced the TCR beta libraries. One entry per CDR3 protein results from TCRdb running MiXCR on the 5' RACE reads. The table records under 850,000 distinct CDR3 sequences, about 20% of them present only once. This CDR3 is built from 16 residues. The germline V gene encodes CDR1 SGHRS and CDR2 YFSETQ. Trimming took off 6 bases at V and 6 bases at J, with 25 bases between the two ends. Sequences were obtained from blood, either unsorted or a sorted T cell fraction (not recorded which). This TCR was recovered from a male donor with ankylosing spondylitis. The V gene is TRBV5-1, the J gene TRBJ2-7; a possible D gene is TRBD2 (6 bases). The CDR3 spells CASTLDGGAFSSEQYF. Here the CDR3 DNA reads TGCGCCAGCACCCTCGACGGGGGAGCTTTTTCTTCCGAGCAGTACTTC.